This T cell receptor beta chain was identified during a study of shared clonotypes between healthy human individuals. The CDR3 totals 14 residues. Germline V lookup: CDR1 SGDLS, CDR2 YYNGEE. The ends were cut back, 3 bases at V and 6 bases at J, with 10 bases in the middle. CD45RO-negative, CCR7-selected cells formed the naive CD8 fraction, which excluded terminally differentiated effector memory CD45RA+ cells. In the original processing: Filtering differed for immunoSEQ, which gave only junction sequences without quality scores. Assay: immunoSEQ multiplex PCR; the TCRdb copy retains only in-frame clones and omits some. Clone size and V and J calls were adopted from that table, with D and trimming inferred from the DNA. The sample holds millions of clones, over 85% seen once.

V gene TRBV9 combines with J gene TRBJ1-6; D is uncertain. The source of this sequence is a man aged 18 to 29 in good health. The sequenced sample consisted of naive CD8+ T cells sorted from blood. CDR3 protein: CASSEEDSNSPLHF. DNA of the CDR3: TGTGCCAGCAGCGAGGAGGATAGTAATTCACCCCTCCACTTT.